This passage covers 4 T cell receptor beta chains from one sample sequenced in a study of blood T cell repertoires in COVID-19. Data came from immunoSEQ multiplex PCR; TCRdb stores just in-frame clones and leaves some out. The table has about 380,000 clones, roughly 85% seen once; the top ten hold more than 3%. Sequencing used peripheral blood. Receptors originate from a woman between 18 and 29 years old with acute or convalescent COVID-19.

This clone was recorded once. The chain is built from TRBV25-1 and TRBJ1-1, with 7 bases aligning to TRBD1. The CDR3 runs to 14 residues. The V and J ends lost 7 bases and 1 base, in that order; junction bases with no gene match: 6. The germline V gene encodes CDR1 MGHDK and CDR2 SYGVNS. CDR3 DNA sequence: TGTGCCAGCAAGAGGAACAGGGGGAACACTGAAGCTTTCTTT. Translation gives CASKRNRGNTEAFF.

This clone was observed once. The rearrangement uses TRBV9 and TRBJ2-2; 7 bases line up with TRBD2. V lost 3 bases, J lost 0 bases, and 2 bases stayed unmatched. The CDR3 has 15 residues. Germline loops: CDR1 SGDLS, CDR2 YYNGEE. This chain's CDR3 is CASSATSANTGELFF. The CDR3 nucleotides are TGTGCCAGCAGCGCAACTAGCGCGAACACCGGGGAGCTGTTTTTT.

The chain combines TRBV4-1 with TRBJ1-2; 8 bases agree with TRBD1. Germline CDR1 is MGHRA and CDR2 is YSYEKL. V lost 1 base to trimming and J lost 1 base; unmatched junction nucleotides: 2. This CDR3 has 15 residues. The CDR3 region has the DNA TGCGCCAGCAGCCAAGGACAGGGGATTAACTATGGCTACACCTTC. Its translation: CASSQGQGINYGYTF.

This chain uses TRBV6-4 with TRBJ1-2; D is possibly TRBD1 (5 bases). CDR1 is MRHNA and CDR2 is SNTAGT in the germline V gene. This CDR3 region has 14 residues. Trimming removed 0 bases at V and 6 bases at J, with 11 bases between. The CDR3 sequence is CASSDSKRGHGYTF. The DNA for the CDR3 is TGTGCCAGCAGTGACTCGAAAAGGGGCCATGGCTACACCTTC.